This TCR beta chain was profiled in a study of OX40 agonist ivuxolimab in advanced cancers. The ends lost 4 bases at V and 2 bases at J; junction bases unmatched: 3. The CDR3 extends over 16 amino acids. The germline V gene encodes CDR1 SGHTA and CDR2 FQGNSA. Sequenced by immunoSEQ multiplex PCR; TCRdb stores in-frame clones only, minus some. The sample carries roughly 35,000 clones, roughly four fifths recorded once. Specimen: CD4+ or CD8+ T cells sorted from blood, collected in a trial of the OX40 agonist ivuxolimab. This sequence joins TRBV7-2 and TRBJ2-3; 13 nucleotides line up with TRBD2. This receptor was taken from an adult with an advanced solid tumor such as melanoma, head and neck, liver or kidney cancer. CDR3 bases: TGTGCCAGCAGCTGGACTAGCGGGGGTTTCACAGATACGCAGTATTTT. Translation gives CASSWTSGGFTDTQYF.